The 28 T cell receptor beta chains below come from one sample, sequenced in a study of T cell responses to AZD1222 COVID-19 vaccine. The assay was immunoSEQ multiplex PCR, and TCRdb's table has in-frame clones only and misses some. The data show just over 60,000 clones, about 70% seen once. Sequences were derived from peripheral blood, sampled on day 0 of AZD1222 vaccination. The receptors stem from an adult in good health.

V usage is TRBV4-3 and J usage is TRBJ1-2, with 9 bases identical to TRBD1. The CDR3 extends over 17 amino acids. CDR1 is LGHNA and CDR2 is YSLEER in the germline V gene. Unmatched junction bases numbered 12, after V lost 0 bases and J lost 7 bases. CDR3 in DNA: TGCGCCAGCAGCCAAGATCGGGGGACAGGGCCTATAGGTGGCTACACCTTC. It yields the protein CASSQDRGTGPIGGYTF.

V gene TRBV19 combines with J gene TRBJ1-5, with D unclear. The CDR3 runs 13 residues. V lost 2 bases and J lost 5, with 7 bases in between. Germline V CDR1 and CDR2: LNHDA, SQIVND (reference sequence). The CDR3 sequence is CASSIIQDQPQHF. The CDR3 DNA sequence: TGTGCCAGTAGTATAATTCAGGATCAGCCCCAGCATTTT.

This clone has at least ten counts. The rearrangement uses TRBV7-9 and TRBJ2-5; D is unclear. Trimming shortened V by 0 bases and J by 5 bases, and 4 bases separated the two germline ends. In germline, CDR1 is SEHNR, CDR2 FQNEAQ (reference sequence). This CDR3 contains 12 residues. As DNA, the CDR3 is TGTGCCAGCAGCTTAGCCGAGGAGACCCAGTACTTC. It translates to CASSLAEETQYF.

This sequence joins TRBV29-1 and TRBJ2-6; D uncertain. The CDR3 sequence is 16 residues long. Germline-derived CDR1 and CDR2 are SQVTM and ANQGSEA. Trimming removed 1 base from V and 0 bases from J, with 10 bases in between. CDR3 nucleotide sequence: TGCAGCGTTGAAGTCGGACCGCGCTCTGGGGCCAACGTCCTGACTTTC. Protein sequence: CSVEVGPRSGANVLTF.

The CDR3 loop is CASSLAKNNEQFF. In DNA, the CDR3 is TGTGCCAGCAGCTTAGCTAAAAACAATGAGCAGTTCTTC. J is TRBJ2-1 and V is TRBV13; D gene ambiguous. The CDR3 has 13 residues. CDR1 is PRHDT and CDR2 is FYEKMQ in the germline V gene (reference sequence). Trimming pared 1 base from V and 5 bases from J, leaving 6 bases between. The full variable domain, with the rest looked up from reference TRBV13 and TRBJ2-1, is AAGVIQSPRHLIKEKRETATLKCYPIPRHDTVYWYQQGPGQDPQFLISFYEKMQSDKGSIPDRFSAQQFSDYHSELNMSSLELGDSALYFCASSLAKNNEQFFGPGTRLTVL.

CDR3 in DNA: TGCAGCGTTCGGGCTCTCTATGGCTACACCTTC. Residues: CSVRALYGYTF. J is TRBJ1-2 and V is TRBV29-1; D gene ambiguous. Trimming removed 5 bases at V and 4 bases at J, with 8 bases between. Germline V lookup: CDR1 SQVTM, CDR2 ANQGSEA. The CDR3 has 11 residues.

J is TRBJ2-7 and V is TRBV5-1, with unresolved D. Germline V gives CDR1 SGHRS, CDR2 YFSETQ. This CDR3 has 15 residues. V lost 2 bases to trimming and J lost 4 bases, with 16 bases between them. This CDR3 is CASSFDGGMQYEQYF. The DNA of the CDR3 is TGCGCCAGCAGCTTCGATGGTGGAATGCAGTACGAGCAGTACTTC.

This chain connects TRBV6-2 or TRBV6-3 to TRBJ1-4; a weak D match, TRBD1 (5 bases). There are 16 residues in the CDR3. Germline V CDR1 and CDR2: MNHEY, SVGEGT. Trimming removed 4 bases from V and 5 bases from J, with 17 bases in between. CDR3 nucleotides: TGTGCCAGCAGTTTCTCACCCAGGGATCGAAATGAAAAACTGTTTTTT. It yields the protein CASSFSPRDRNEKLFF.

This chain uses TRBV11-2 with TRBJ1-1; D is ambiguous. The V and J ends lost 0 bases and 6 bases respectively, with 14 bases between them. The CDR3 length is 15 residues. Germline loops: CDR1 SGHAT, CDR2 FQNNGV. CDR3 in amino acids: CASSLDPGPASEAFF. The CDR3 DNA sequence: TGTGCCAGCAGCTTAGACCCCGGCCCGGCTTCTGAAGCTTTCTTT.

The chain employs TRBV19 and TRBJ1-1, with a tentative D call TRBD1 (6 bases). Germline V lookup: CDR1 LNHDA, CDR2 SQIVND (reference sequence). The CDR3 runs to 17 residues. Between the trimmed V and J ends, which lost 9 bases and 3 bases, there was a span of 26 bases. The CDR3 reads CASYRRGYRVEDTEAFF. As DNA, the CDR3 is TGTGCCAGCTACCGAAGGGGTTACAGGGTAGAGGACACTGAAGCTTTCTTT.

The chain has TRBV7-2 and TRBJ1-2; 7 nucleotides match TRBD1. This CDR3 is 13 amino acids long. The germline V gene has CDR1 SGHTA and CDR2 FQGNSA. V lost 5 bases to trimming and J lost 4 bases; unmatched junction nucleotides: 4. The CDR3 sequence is CASSHRDSYGYTF. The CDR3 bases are TGTGCCAGCAGCCACCGGGACAGCTATGGCTACACCTTC. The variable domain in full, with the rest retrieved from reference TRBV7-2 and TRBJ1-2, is GAGVSQSPSNKVTEKGKDVELRCDPISGHTALYWYRQSLGQGLEFLIYFQGNSAPDKSGLPSDRFSAERTGGSVSTLTIQRTQQEDSAVYLCASSHRDSYGYTFGSGTRLTVV.

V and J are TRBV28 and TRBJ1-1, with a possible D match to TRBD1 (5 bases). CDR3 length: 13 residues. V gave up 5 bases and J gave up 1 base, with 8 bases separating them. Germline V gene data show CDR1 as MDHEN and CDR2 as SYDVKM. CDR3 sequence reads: CASSGGRNTEAFF. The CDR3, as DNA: TGTGCCAGCAGTGGGGGTCGGAACACTGAAGCTTTCTTT.

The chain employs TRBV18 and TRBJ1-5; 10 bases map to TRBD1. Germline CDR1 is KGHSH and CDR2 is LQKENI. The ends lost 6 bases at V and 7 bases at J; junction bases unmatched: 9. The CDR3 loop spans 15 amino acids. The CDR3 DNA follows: TGTGCCAGCTCGTCAATCGGGACAGGGGAGCAGCCCCAGCATTTT. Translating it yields CASSSIGTGEQPQHF.

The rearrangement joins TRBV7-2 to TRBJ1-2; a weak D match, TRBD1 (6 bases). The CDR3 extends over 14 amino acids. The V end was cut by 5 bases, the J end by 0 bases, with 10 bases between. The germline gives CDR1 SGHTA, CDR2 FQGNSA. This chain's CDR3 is CASSLQGANYGYTF. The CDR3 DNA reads TGTGCCAGCAGCCTACAGGGAGCTAACTATGGCTACACCTTC.

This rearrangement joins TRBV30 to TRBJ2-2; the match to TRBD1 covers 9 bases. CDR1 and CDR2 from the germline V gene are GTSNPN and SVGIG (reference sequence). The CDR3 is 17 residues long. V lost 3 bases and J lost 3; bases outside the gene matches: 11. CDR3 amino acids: CAWSDLWDREDTGELFF. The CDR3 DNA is TGTGCCTGGAGCGACCTTTGGGACAGGGAAGACACCGGGGAGCTGTTTTTT.

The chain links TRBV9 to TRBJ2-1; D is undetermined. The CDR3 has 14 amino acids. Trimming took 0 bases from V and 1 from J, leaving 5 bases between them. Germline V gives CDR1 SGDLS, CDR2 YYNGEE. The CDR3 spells CASSVGRSYNEQFF. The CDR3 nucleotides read TGTGCCAGCAGCGTAGGAAGGTCCTACAATGAGCAGTTCTTC.

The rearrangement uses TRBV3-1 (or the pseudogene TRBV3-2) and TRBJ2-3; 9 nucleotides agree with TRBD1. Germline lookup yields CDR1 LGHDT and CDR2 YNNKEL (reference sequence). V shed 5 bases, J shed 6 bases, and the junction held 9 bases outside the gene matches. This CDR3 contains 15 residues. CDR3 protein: CASSATGGSSDTQYF. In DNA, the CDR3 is TGTGCCAGCAGCGCTACAGGGGGCTCTAGCGATACGCAGTATTTT.

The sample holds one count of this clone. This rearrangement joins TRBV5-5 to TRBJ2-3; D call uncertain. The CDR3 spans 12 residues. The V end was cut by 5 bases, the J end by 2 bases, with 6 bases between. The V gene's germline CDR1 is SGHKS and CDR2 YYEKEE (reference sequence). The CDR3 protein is CASRGITDTQYF. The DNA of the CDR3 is TGTGCCAGCAGGGGTATCACAGATACGCAGTATTTT.

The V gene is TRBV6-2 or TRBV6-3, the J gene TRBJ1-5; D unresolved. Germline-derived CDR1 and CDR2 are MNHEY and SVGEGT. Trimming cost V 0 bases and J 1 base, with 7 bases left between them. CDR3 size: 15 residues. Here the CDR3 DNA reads TGTGCCAGCAGTTACTCCGAACGGAGCAATCAGCCCCAGCATTTT. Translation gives CASSYSERSNQPQHF.

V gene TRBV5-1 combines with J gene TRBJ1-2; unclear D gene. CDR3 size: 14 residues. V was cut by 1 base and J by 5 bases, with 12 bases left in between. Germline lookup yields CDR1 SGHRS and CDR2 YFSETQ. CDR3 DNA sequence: TGCGCCAGCAGCTTGTCGGTGGATTCGTATGGCTACACCTTC. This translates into CASSLSVDSYGYTF.

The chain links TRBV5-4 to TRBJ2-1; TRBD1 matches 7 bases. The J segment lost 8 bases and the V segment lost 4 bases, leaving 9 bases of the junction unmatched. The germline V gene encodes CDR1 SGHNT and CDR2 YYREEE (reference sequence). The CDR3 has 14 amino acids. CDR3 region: CASSPGQALHEQFF. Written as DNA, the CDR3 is TGTGCCAGCAGCCCTGGACAGGCTCTCCATGAGCAGTTCTTC.

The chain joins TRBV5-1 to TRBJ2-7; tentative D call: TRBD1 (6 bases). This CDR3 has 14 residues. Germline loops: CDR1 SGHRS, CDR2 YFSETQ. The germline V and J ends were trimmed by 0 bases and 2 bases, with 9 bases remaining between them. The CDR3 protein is CASSLEQGPYEQYF. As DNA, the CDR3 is TGCGCCAGCAGCTTGGAACAGGGACCCTACGAGCAGTACTTC. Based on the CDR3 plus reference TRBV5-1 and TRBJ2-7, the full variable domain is KAGVTQTPRYLIKTRGQQVTLSCSPISGHRSVSWYQQTPGQGLQFLFEYFSETQRNKGNFPGRFSGRQFSNSRSEMNVSTLELGDSALYLCASSLEQGPYEQYFGPGTRLTVT.

CDR3 nucleotides: TGTGCCAGCAGCTTAGAACCAGGGCCAGGTTCACCCCTCCACTTT. Its translation: CASSLEPGPGSPLHF. This chain joins TRBV11-2 and TRBJ1-6; D may be TRBD1 (5 bases). V was trimmed by 0 bases and J by 9 bases, leaving 12 bases between them. Germline values: CDR1 SGHAT, CDR2 FQNNGV. The CDR3 runs to 15 residues.

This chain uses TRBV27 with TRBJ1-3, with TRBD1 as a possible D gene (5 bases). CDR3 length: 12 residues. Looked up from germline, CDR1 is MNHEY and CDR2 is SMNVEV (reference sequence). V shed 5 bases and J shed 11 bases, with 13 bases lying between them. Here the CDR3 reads CASSPGWGSIYF. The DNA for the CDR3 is TGTGCCAGCAGTCCCGGTTGGGGGTCCATATATTTT.

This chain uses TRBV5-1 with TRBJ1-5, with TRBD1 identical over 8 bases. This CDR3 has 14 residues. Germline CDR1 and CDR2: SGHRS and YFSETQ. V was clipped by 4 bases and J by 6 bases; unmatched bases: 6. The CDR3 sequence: CASSPQGAAQPQHF. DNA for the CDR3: TGCGCCAGCAGCCCCCAGGGGGCGGCTCAGCCCCAGCATTTT.

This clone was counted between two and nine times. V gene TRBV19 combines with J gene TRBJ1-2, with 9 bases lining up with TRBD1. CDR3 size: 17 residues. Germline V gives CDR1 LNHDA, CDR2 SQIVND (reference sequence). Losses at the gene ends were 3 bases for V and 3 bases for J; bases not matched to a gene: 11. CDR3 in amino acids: CASSIQTGGSIYYGYTF. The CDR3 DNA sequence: TGTGCCAGTAGTATCCAGACAGGGGGATCTATTTACTATGGCTACACCTTC.

The CDR3 nucleotides are TGTGCCAGCAAAACCCTGAACACTGAAGCTTTCTTT. It yields the protein CASKTLNTEAFF. This sequence joins TRBV27 and TRBJ1-1; unclear D gene. The CDR3 is 12 residues long. CDR1 is MNHEY, CDR2 SMNVEV, per germline (reference sequence). Between the trimmed V and J ends, which lost 7 bases and 0 bases, there was a span of 6 bases.

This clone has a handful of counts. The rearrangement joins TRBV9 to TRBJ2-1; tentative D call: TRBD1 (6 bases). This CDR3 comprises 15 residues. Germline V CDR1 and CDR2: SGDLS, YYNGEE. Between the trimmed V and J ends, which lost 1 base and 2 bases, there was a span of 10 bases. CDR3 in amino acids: CASSVQGSPYNEQFF. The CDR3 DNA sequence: TGTGCCAGCAGCGTACAGGGGTCTCCCTACAATGAGCAGTTCTTC.